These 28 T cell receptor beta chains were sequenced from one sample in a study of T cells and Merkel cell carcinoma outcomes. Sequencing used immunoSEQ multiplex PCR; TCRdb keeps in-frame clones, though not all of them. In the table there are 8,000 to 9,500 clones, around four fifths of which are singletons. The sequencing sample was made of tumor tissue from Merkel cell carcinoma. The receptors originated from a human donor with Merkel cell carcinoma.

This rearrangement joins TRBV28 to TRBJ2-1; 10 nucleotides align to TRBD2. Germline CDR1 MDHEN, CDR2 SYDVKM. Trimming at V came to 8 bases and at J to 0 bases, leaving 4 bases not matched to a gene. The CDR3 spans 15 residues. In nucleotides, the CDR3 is TGTGCCAGCCTGAGCGGGGGGGTCTCCTACAATGAGCAGTTCTTC. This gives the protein CASLSGGVSYNEQFF. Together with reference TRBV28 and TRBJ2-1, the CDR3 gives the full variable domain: DVKVTQSSRYLVKRTGEKVFLECVQDMDHENMFWYRQDPGLGLRLIYFSYDVKMKEKGDIPEGYSVSREKKERFSLILESASTNQTSMYLCASLSGGVSYNEQFFGPGTRLTVL.

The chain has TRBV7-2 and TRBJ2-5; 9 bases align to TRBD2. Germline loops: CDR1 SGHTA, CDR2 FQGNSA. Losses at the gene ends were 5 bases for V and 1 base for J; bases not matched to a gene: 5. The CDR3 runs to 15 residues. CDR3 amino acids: CASSRLAATQETQYF. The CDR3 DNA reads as TGTGCCAGCAGCCGACTAGCGGCGACCCAAGAGACCCAGTACTTC.

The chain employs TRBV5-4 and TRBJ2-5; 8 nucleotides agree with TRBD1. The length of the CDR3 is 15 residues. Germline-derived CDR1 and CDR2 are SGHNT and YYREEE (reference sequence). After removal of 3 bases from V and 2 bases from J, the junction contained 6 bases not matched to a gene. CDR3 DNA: TGTGCCAGCAGCTCCGGGACAGGAGGTCAAGAGACCCAGTACTTC. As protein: CASSSGTGGQETQYF.

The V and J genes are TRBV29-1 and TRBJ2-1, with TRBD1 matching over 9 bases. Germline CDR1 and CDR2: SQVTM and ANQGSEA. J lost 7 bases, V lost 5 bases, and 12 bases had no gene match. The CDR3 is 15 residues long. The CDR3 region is CSVRPGQGTWNEQFF. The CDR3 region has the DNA TGCAGCGTTCGACCGGGACAGGGTACTTGGAATGAGCAGTTCTTC.

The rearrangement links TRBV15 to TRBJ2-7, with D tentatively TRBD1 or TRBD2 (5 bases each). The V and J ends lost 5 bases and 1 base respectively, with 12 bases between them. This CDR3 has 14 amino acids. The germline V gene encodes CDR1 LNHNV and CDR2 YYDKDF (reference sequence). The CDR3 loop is CATSDGGVSYEQYF. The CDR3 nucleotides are TGTGCCACCAGCGATGGGGGAGTTTCCTACGAGCAGTACTTC.

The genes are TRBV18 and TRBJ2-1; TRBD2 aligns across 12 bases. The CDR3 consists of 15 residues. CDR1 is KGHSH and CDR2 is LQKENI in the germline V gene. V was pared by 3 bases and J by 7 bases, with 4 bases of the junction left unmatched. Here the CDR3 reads CASSPEGLAGNEQFF. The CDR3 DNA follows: TGTGCCAGCTCACCGGAAGGACTAGCGGGGAATGAGCAGTTCTTC.

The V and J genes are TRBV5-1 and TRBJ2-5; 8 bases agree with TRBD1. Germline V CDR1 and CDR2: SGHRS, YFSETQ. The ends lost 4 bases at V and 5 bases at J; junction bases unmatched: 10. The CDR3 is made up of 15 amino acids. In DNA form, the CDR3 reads TGCGCCAGCAGCATGCAGACAGGGGAAGGGGAGACCCAGTACTTC. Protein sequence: CASSMQTGEGETQYF.

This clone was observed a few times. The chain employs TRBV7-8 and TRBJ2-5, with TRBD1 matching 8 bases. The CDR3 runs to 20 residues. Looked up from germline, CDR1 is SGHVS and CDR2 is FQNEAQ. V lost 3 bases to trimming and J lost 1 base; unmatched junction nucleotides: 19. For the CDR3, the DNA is TGTGCCAGCAGCTTTCCTCGGGACAGGCTTGGGGGTATTTCCCAAGAGACCCAGTACTTC. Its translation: CASSFPRDRLGGISQETQYF.

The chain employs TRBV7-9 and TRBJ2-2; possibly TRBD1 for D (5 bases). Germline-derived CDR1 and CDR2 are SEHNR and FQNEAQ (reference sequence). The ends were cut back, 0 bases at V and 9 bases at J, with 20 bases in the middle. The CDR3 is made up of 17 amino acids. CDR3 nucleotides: TGTGCCAGCAGCTTAGCGATGGTCAGGGATGAAACCAGGGAGCTGTTTTTT. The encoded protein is CASSLAMVRDETRELFF.

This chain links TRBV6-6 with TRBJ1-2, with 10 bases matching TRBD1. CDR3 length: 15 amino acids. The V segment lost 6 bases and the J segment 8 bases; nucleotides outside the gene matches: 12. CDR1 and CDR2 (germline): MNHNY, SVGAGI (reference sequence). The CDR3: CASRVPRDRGDGYTF. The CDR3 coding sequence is TGTGCCAGCAGGGTTCCCCGGGACAGGGGTGACGGCTACACCTTC.

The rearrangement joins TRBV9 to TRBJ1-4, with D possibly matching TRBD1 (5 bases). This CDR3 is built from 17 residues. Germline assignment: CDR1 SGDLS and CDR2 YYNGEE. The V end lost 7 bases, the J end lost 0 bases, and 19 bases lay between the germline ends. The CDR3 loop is CASPRGQGSATNEKLFF. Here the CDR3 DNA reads TGTGCCAGCCCCCGGGGCCAGGGCTCTGCAACTAATGAAAAACTGTTTTTT.

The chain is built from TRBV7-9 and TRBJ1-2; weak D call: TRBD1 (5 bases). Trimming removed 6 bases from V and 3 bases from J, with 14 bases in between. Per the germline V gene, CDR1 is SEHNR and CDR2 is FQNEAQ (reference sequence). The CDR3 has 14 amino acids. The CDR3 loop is CASSLTGVDYGYTF. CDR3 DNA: TGTGCCAGCAGTTTAACAGGAGTCGACTATGGCTACACCTTC.

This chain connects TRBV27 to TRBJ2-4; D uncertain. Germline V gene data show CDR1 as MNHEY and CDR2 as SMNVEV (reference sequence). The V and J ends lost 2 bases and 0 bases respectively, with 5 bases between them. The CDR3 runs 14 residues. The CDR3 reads CASSLLGAKNIQYF. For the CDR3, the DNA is TGTGCCAGCAGTTTACTGGGAGCCAAAAACATTCAGTACTTC.

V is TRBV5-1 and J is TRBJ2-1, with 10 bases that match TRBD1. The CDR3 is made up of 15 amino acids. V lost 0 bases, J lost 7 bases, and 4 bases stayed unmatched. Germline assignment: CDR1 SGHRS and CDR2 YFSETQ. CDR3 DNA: TGCGCCAGCAGCTTGGAGGGACAGGGGTTGAATGAGCAGTTCTTC. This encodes CASSLEGQGLNEQFF.

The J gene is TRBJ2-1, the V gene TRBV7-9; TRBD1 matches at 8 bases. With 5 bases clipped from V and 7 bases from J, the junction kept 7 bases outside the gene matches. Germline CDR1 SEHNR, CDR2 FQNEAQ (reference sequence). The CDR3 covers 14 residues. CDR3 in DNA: TGTGCCAGCAGCACGTGGACAGGGAGTAATGAGCAGTTCTTC. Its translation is CASSTWTGSNEQFF.

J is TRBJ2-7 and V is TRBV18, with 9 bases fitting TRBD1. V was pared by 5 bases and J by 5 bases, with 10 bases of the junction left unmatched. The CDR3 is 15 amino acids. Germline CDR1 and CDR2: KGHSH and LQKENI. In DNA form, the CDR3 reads TGTGCCAGCTCAGCCCGGACAGGGGATAGGAACGAGCAGTACTTC. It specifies CASSARTGDRNEQYF.

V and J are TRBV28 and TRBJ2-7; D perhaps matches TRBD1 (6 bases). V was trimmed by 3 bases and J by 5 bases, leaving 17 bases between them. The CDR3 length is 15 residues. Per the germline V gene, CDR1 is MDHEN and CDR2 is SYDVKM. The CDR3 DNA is TGTGCCAGCAGTTTCGACAGGACGGGCCCGAACGAGCAGTACTTC. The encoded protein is CASSFDRTGPNEQYF.

The CDR3 region has the DNA TGTGCCACCAGCAGAGTTTTCGGGCCGCGTGGCTACACCTTC. As protein: CATSRVFGPRGYTF. This chain uses TRBV15 with TRBJ1-2; D unresolved. Germline V lookup: CDR1 LNHNV, CDR2 YYDKDF (reference sequence). Trimming removed 1 base at V and 7 bases at J, with 13 bases between. The CDR3 has 14 amino acids.

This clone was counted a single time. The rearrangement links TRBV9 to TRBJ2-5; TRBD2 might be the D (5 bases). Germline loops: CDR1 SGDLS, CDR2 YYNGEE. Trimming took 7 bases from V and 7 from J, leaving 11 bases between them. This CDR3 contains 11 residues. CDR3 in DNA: TGTGCCAGCGGTTCCGAGGGGACCCAGTACTTC. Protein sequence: CASGSEGTQYF.

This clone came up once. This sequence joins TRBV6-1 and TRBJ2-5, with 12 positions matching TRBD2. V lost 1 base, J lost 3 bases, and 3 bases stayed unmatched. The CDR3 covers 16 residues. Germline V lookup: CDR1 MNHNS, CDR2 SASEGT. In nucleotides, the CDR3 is TGTGCCAGCAGTGAAGGGGCTAGCGGGGGGGAAGAGACCCAGTACTTC. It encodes CASSEGASGGEETQYF.

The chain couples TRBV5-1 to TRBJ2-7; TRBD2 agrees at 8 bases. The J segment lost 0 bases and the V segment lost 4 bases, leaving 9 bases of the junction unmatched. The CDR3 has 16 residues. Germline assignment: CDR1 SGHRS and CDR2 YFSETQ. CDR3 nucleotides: TGCGCCAGCAGCCCCGTTAGCGGGGTCCCCTCCTACGAGCAGTACTTC. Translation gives CASSPVSGVPSYEQYF.

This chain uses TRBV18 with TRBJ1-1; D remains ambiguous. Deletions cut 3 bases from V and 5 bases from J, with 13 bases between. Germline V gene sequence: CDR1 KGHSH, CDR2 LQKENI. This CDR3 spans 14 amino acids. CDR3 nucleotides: TGTGCCAGCTCACCTGAGGTCACGGGTACTGAAGCTTTCTTT. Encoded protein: CASSPEVTGTEAFF.

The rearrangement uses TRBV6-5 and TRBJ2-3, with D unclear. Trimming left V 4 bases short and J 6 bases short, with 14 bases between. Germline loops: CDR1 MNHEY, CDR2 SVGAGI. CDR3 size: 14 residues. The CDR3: CASSFRAPRDTQYF. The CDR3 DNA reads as TGTGCCAGCAGTTTCCGGGCCCCCCGGGATACGCAGTATTTT.

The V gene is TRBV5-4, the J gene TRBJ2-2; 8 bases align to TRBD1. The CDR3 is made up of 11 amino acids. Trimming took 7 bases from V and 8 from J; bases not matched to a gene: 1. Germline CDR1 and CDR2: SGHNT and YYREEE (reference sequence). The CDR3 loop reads CASQGAGELFF. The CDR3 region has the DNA TGTGCCAGCCAGGGGGCGGGGGAGCTGTTTTTT. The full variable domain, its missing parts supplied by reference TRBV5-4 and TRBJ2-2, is ETGVTQSPTHLIKTRGQQVTLRCSSQSGHNTVSWYQQALGQGPQFIFQYYREEENGRGNFPPRFSGLQFPNYSSELNVNALELDDSALYLCASQGAGELFFGEGSRLTVL.

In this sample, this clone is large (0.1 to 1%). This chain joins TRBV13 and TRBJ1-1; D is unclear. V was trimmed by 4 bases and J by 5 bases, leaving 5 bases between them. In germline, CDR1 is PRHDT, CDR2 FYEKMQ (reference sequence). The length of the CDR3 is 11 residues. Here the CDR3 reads CASSSDTEAFF. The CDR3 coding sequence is TGTGCCAGCAGCTCGGATACTGAAGCTTTCTTT.

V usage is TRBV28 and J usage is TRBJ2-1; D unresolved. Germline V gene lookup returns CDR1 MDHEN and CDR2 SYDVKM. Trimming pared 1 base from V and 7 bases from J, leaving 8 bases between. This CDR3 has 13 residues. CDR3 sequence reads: CASSLYSVNEQFF. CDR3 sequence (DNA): TGTGCCAGCAGTTTATATTCGGTTAATGAGCAGTTCTTC.

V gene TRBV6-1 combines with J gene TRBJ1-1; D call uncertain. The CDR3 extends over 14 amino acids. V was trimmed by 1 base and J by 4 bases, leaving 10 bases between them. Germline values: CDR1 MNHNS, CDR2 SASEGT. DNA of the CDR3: TGTGCCAGCAGTGAAGACACTGGAAGCACTGAAGCTTTCTTT. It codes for CASSEDTGSTEAFF.

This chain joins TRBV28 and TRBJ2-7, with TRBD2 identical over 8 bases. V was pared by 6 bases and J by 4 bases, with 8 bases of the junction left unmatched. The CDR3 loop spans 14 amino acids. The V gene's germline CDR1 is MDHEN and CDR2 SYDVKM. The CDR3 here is CASRAGTRLYEQYF. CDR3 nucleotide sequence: TGTGCCAGCAGGGCCGGGACTAGATTGTACGAGCAGTACTTC.